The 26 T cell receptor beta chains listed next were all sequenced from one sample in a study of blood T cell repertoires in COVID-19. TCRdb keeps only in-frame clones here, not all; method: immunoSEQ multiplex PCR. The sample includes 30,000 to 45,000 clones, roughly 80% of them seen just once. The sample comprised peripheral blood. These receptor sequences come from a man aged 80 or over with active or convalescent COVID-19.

In DNA form, the CDR3 reads TGTGCCAGCAGAGGTTCTTCCCGGGACACAGATACGCAGTATTTT. It specifies CASRGSSRDTDTQYF. The V and J genes are TRBV3-1 (or the pseudogene TRBV3-2) and TRBJ2-3; tentatively, D is TRBD2 (5 bases). CDR3 size: 15 residues. Germline V lookup: CDR1 LGHDT, CDR2 YNNKEL (reference sequence). V lost 6 bases to trimming and J lost 2 bases, with 15 bases between them.

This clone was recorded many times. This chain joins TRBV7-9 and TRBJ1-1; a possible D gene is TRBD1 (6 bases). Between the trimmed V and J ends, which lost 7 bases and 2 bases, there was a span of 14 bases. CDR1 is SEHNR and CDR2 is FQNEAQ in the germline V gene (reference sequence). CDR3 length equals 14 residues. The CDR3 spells CASTGQRTNTEAFF. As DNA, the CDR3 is TGTGCCAGCACCGGACAGAGAACAAACACTGAAGCTTTCTTT.

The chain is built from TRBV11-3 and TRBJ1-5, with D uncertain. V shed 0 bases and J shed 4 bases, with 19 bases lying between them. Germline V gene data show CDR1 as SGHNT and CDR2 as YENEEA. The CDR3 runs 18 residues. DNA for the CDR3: TGTGCCAGCAGCTTAGATCCCGGTGTTCGTTCAACTAATCAGCCCCAGCATTTT. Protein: CASSLDPGVRSTNQPQHF.

The CDR3 spells CASSRLRGFTEAFF. CDR3 nucleotides: TGTGCCAGCAGCCGGCTCAGGGGATTCACTGAAGCTTTCTTT. This chain links TRBV7-2 with TRBJ1-1; a weak D match, TRBD1 (6 bases). This CDR3 spans 14 amino acids. CDR1 and CDR2 (germline): SGHTA, FQGNSA. The ends were cut back, 5 bases at V and 4 bases at J, with 14 bases in the middle. The variable domain in full, with the rest retrieved from reference TRBV7-2 and TRBJ1-1, is GAGVSQSPSNKVTEKGKDVELRCDPISGHTALYWYRQSLGQGLEFLIYFQGNSAPDKSGLPSDRFSAERTGGSVSTLTIQRTQQEDSAVYLCASSRLRGFTEAFFGQGTRLTVV.

The CDR3 DNA is TGCGCCAGCAGCCAAGTTCTGGGACTAGCGGGAGGTAATGAGCAGTTCTTC. The encoded protein is CASSQVLGLAGGNEQFF. The chain recombines TRBV4-3 with TRBJ2-1; TRBD2 aligns across 15 bases. The CDR3 has 17 amino acids. Germline assignment: CDR1 LGHNA and CDR2 YSLEER. Trimming removed 1 base from V and 7 bases from J; junction bases left unmatched: 5.

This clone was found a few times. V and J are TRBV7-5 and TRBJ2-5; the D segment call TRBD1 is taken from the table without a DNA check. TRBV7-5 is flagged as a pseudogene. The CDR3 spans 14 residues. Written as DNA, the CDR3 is TGTGCCAGAAGCGCCCGGGACAGCCAAGAGACCCAGTACTTC. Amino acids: CARSARDSQETQYF.

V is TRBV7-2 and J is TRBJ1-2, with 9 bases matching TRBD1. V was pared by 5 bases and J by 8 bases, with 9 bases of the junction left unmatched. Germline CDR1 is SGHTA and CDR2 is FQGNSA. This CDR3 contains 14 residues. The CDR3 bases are TGTGCCAGCAGCCCAGGAAACAGGGGGCTCGGCTACACCTTC. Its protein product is CASSPGNRGLGYTF.

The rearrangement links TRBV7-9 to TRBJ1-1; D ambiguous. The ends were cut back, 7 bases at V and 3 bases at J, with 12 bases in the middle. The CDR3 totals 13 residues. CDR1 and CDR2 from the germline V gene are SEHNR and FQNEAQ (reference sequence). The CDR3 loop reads CASKAQAYTEAFF. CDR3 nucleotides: TGTGCCAGCAAGGCCCAGGCATACACTGAAGCTTTCTTT.

CDR3 sequence (DNA): TGTGCCAGTAGTATTCGGGAGACCCAGTACTTC. This codes for CASSIRETQYF. The V and J genes are TRBV19 and TRBJ2-5; D is unclear. V lost 3 bases and J lost 5, with 4 bases in between. Germline CDR1 and CDR2: LNHDA and SQIVND (reference sequence). This CDR3 is 11 amino acids long.

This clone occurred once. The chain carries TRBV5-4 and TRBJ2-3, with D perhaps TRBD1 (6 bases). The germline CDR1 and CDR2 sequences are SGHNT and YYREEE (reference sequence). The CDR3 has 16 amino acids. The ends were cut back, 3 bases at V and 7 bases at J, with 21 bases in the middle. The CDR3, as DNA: TGTGCCAGCAGCTCCATTGACAGGCTAGTTGGAAATACGCAGTATTTT. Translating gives CASSSIDRLVGNTQYF.

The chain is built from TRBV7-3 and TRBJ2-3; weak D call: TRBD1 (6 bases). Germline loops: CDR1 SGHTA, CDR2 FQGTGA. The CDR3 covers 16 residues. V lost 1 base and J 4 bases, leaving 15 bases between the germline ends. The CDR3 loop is CASSLNARGGPDTQYF. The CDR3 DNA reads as TGTGCCAGCAGCTTAAACGCCCGAGGGGGACCAGATACGCAGTATTTT.

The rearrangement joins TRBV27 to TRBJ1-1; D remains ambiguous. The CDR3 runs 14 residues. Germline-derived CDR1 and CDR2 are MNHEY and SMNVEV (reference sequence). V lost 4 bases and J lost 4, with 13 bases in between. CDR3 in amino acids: CASSSPEGITEAFF. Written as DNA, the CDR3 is TGTGCCAGCAGTTCTCCTGAGGGCATCACTGAAGCTTTCTTT.

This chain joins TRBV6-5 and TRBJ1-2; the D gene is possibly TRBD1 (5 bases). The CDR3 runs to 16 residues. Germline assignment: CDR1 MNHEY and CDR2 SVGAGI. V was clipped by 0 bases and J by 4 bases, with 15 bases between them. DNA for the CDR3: TGTGCCAGCAGTTACTCCCCGGCAGGGATGGGCTATGGCTACACCTTC. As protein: CASSYSPAGMGYGYTF.

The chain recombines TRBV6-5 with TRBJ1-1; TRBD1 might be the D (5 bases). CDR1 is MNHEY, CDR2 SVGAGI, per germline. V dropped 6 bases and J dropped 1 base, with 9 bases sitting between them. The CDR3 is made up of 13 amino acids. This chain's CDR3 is CASRWTPNTEAFF. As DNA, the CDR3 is TGTGCCAGCAGGTGGACACCGAACACTGAAGCTTTCTTT.

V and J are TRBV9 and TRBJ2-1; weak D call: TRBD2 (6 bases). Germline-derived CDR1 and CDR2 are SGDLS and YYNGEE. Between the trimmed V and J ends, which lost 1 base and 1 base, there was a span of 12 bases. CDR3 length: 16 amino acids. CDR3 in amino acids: CASSVLGTPSYNEQFF. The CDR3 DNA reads TGTGCCAGCAGCGTATTGGGGACTCCTTCCTACAATGAGCAGTTCTTC.

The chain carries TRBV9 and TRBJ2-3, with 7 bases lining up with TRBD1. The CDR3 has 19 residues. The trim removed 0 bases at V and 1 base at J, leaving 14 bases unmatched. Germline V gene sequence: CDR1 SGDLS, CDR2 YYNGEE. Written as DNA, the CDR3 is TGTGCCAGCAGCGTAGATGTAGGGACAGTAAAATTCGGCACAGATACGCAGTATTTT. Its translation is CASSVDVGTVKFGTDTQYF.

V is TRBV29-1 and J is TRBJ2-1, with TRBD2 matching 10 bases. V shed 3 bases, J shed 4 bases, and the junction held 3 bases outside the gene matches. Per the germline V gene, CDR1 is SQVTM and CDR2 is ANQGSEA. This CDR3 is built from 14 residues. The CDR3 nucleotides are TGCAGCGTTGATACTAGCGGGGTATACAATGAGCAGTTCTTC. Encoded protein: CSVDTSGVYNEQFF.

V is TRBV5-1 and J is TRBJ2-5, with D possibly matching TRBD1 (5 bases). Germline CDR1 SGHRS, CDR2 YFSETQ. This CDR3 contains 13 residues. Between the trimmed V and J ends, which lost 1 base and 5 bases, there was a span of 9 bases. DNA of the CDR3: TGCGCCAGCAGCTTGTCAGGGAAGGAGACCCAGTACTTC. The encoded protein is CASSLSGKETQYF.

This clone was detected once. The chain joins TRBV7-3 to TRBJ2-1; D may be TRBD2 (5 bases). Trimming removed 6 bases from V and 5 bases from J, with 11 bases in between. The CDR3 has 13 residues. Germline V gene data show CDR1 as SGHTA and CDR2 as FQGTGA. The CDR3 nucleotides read TGTGCCAGCAGACTAGACCAGAACAATGAGCAGTTCTTC. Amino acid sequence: CASRLDQNNEQFF.

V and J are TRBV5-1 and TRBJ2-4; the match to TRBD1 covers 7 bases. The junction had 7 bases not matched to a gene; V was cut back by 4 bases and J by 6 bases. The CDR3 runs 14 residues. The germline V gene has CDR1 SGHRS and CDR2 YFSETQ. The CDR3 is CASSPEQGRNIQYF. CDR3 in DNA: TGCGCCAGCAGCCCCGAACAGGGGAGAAACATTCAGTACTTC.

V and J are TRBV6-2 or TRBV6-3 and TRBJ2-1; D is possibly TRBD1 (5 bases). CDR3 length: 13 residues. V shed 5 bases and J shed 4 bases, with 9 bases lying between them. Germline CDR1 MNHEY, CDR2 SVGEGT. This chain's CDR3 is CASSLDRYNEQFF. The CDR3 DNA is TGTGCCAGCAGTCTTGACAGATACAATGAGCAGTTCTTC.

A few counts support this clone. The CDR3 nucleotides read TGTGCCAGCAGCTTAGCTCGGGACAGAATTACCTTACAGAGACAAGAGACCCAGTACTTC. Its translation: CASSLARDRITLQRQETQYF. The chain is built from TRBV7-2 and TRBJ2-5, with 7 bases identical to TRBD1. V was pared by 0 bases and J by 2 bases, with 18 bases of the junction left unmatched. Germline V lookup: CDR1 SGHTA, CDR2 FQGNSA. The CDR3 length is 20 residues.

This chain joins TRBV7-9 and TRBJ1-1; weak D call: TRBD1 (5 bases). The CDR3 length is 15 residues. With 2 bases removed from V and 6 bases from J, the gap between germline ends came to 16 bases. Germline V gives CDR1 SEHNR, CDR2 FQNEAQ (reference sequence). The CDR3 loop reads CASSLRAQGFSEAFF. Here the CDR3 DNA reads TGTGCCAGCAGCTTAAGGGCTCAGGGCTTCTCTGAAGCTTTCTTT.

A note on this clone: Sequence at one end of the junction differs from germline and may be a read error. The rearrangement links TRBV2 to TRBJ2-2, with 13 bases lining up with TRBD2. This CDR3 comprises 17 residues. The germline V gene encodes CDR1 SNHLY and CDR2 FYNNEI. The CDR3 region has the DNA TGTGCCAGCAGTAGACTAGCGGGGGGCGCGAATACCGGGGAGCTGTTTTTT. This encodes CASSRLAGGANTGELFF.

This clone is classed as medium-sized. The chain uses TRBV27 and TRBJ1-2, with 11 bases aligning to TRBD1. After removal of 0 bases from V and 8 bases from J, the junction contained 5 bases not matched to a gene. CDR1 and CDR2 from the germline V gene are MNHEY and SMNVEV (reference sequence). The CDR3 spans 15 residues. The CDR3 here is CASSLSGTGGRGYTF. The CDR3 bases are TGTGCCAGCAGTTTATCAGGGACAGGGGGACGCGGCTACACCTTC.

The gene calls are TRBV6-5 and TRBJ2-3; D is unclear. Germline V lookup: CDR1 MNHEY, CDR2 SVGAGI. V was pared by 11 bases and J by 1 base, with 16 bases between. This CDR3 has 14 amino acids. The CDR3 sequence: CAGNSGSGTDTQYF. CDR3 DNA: TGTGCCGGCAACTCCGGGTCGGGCACAGATACGCAGTATTTT.